This TCR beta chain was observed in a study of tumor-infiltrating lymphocytes in oesophageal squamous cell carcinoma. This clonotype was counted at least ten times. TCRdb reanalysed the PCR reads using MiXCR and keeps one entry per CDR3 protein. This repertoire shows 18,000 or so distinct CDR3 sequences, 42% found once; its top ten account for 18%. V lost 6 bases, J lost 1 base, and 12 bases lay in between. The CDR3 is 14 residues long. This TCR was recovered from a female donor with esophageal squamous cell carcinoma. This chain connects TRBV12-3 or TRBV12-4 to TRBJ1-1; the D is unclear. Sequenced input: normal esophageal tissue next to the tumor. The DNA of the CDR3 is TGTGCCAGCAGACTTCGCGACGGGAACACTGAAGCTTTCTTT. Its translation: CASRLRDGNTEAFF.